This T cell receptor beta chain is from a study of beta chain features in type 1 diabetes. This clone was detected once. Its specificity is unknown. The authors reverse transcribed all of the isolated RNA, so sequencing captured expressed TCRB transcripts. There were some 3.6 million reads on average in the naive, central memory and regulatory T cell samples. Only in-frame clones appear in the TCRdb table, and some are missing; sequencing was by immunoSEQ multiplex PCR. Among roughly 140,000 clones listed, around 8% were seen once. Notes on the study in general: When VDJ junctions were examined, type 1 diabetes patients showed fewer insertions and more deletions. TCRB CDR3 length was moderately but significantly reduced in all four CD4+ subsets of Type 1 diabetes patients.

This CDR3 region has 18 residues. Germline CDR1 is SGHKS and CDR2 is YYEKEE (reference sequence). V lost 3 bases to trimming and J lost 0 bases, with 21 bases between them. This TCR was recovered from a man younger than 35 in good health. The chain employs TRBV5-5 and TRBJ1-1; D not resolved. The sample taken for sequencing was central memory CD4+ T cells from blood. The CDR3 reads CASSWVLGQRNMNTEAFF. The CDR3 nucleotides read TGTGCCAGCAGCTGGGTGTTGGGCCAACGCAATATGAACACTGAAGCTTTCTTT.